Below, 27 T cell receptor beta chains from the same sample are listed, as sequenced in a study of shared clonotypes between healthy human individuals. TCRdb keeps only in-frame clones here, not all; method: immunoSEQ multiplex PCR. In the table there are fewer than 2.5 million clones, over 85% of which are singletons. Sequencing used naive CD4+ T cells from PBMCs. The subset denotes: CD45RA+ positively selected. The receptors stem from a young man in good health. Some clones in this sample may be carry-over from other donors' samples.

The V gene is TRBV5-1, the J gene TRBJ2-3; 7 bases are shared with TRBD1. CDR1 and CDR2 (germline): SGHRS, YFSETQ. This CDR3 comprises 15 residues. The J segment lost 2 bases and the V segment lost 4 bases, leaving 7 bases of the junction unmatched. The CDR3 is CASSPGTADTDTQYF. The CDR3 DNA reads TGCGCCAGCAGCCCCGGGACAGCTGACACAGATACGCAGTATTTT.

The CDR3 nucleotides read TGTGCCAGCAGCCCATTAATTTATAGGGTCCGGTTCGAGACCCAGTACTTC. Amino acids: CASSPLIYRVRFETQYF. The rearrangement joins TRBV11-2 to TRBJ2-5; no clear D gene. Germline values: CDR1 SGHAT, CDR2 FQNNGV. Trimming stripped 5 bases from V and 5 bases from J, with 24 bases between. This CDR3 region has 17 residues.

CDR3 DNA: TGTGCCAGCAGCCGGGACAGGGAAGAGACCCAGTACTTC. Its protein is CASSRDREETQYF. The chain joins TRBV7-9 to TRBJ2-5; 9 bases map to TRBD1. This CDR3 has 13 residues. V lost 5 bases to trimming and J lost 3 bases; unmatched junction nucleotides: 1. Germline CDR1 and CDR2: SEHNR and FQNEAQ (reference sequence).

The chain uses TRBV2 and TRBJ1-2; no reliable D call. Deletions cut 4 bases from V and 5 bases from J, with 8 bases between. CDR1 is SNHLY, CDR2 FYNNEI, per germline. This CDR3 is 12 amino acids long. The CDR3 DNA sequence: TGTGCCAGCAGTGCCCAATCGTATGGCTACACCTTC. Encoded protein: CASSAQSYGYTF.

The gene calls are TRBV12-5 and TRBJ2-1, with TRBD1 identical over 7 bases. CDR3 size: 15 residues. Germline V gene lookup returns CDR1 LGHNT and CDR2 FRNRAP. Trimming took 6 bases from V and 9 from J; bases not matched to a gene: 14. For the CDR3, the DNA is TGTGCTAGTGGCGCAAGACAGGGCCCTTTCAGTGAGCAGTTCTTC. Translation: CASGARQGPFSEQFF.

The chain combines TRBV27 with TRBJ2-5; 15 bases align to TRBD2. V shed 4 bases and J 4 bases; nucleotides not matched to a gene: 7. Germline lookup yields CDR1 MNHEY and CDR2 SMNVEV (reference sequence). The CDR3 is 17 amino acids. The CDR3 spells CASSSRTSGRAGETQYF. In DNA form, the CDR3 reads TGTGCCAGCAGTTCAAGGACTAGCGGGAGGGCAGGAGAGACCCAGTACTTC.

A remark on this clone: This specimen includes other DNA sequences encoding the same CDR3. J is TRBJ2-3 and V is TRBV18; D remains unclear. V lost 3 bases and J lost 4, with 8 bases in between. This CDR3 has 13 amino acids. Germline CDR1 KGHSH, CDR2 LQKENI. The DNA for the CDR3 is TGTGCCAGCTCACCTTCCCTCGCAGATACGCAGTATTTT. Translation: CASSPSLADTQYF.

The chain recombines TRBV10-3 with TRBJ2-7, with 8 positions matching TRBD1. The CDR3 has 13 amino acids. Germline lookup yields CDR1 ENHRY and CDR2 SYGVKD. V lost 7 bases, J lost 6 bases, and 8 bases stayed unmatched. This CDR3 is CAITTGTGIEQYF. As DNA, the CDR3 is TGTGCCATCACTACCGGGACAGGTATCGAGCAGTACTTC.

The chain links TRBV7-6 to TRBJ1-2; D ambiguous. Germline V lookup: CDR1 SGHVS, CDR2 FNYEAQ. V lost 5 bases and J lost 8, with 18 bases in between. The CDR3 is 14 residues long. CDR3 in amino acids: CASSPLSQPEGYTF. CDR3 bases: TGTGCCAGCAGCCCCCTGAGTCAGCCCGAAGGCTACACCTTC. The complete variable domain, with remaining parts taken from reference TRBV7-6 and TRBJ1-2, reads GAGVSQSPRYKVTKRGQDVALRCDPISGHVSLYWYRQALGQGPEFLTYFNYEAQQDKSGLPNDRFSAERPEGSISTLTIQRTEQRDSAMYRCASSPLSQPEGYTFGSGTRLTVV.

The gene calls are TRBV28 and TRBJ1-1, with D perhaps matching TRBD1 (6 bases). Germline V gene lookup returns CDR1 MDHEN and CDR2 SYDVKM. V was cut by 3 bases and J by 7 bases, with 9 bases left in between. The CDR3 has 12 residues. CDR3 nucleotide sequence: TGTGCCAGCAGTTTTAGGACAGATGAAGCTTTCTTT. The encoded protein is CASSFRTDEAFF.

V gene TRBV4-1 combines with J gene TRBJ1-2; D uncertain. The CDR3 covers 18 residues. Germline CDR1 MGHRA, CDR2 YSYEKL. The V end lost 3 bases, the J end lost 8 bases, and 28 bases lay between the germline ends. The CDR3 bases are TGCGCCAGCAGCCACCGCTCTCAGTCTTGGCTCCCCGGAGGCGGCTACACCTTC. It encodes CASSHRSQSWLPGGGYTF.

The chain combines TRBV5-1 with TRBJ2-7; the D gene is possibly TRBD1 (5 bases). Germline CDR1 is SGHRS and CDR2 is YFSETQ. V was pared by 2 bases and J by 4 bases, with 16 bases between. The CDR3 runs to 15 residues. DNA of the CDR3: TGCGCCAGCAGCTTTGGGGTAGGGGTAGTTTACGAGCAGTACTTC. As protein: CASSFGVGVVYEQYF.

This clone was recorded a few times. The CDR3 region is CASSRGDSLVRGYTF. Here the CDR3 DNA reads TGTGCCAGCAGCAGGGGGGACAGCCTGGTTCGGGGCTACACCTTC. The V call is TRBV7-9, the J call TRBJ1-2; 7 positions agree with TRBD1. The J segment lost 8 bases and the V segment lost 5 bases, leaving 14 bases of the junction unmatched. From germline, CDR1 is SEHNR and CDR2 FQNEAQ (reference sequence). The CDR3 is made up of 15 amino acids.

The J gene is TRBJ2-3, the V gene TRBV19, with D possibly being TRBD2 (6 bases). There are 13 residues in the CDR3. Trimming shortened V by 5 bases and J by 4 bases, and 10 bases separated the two germline ends. CDR1 LNHDA and CDR2 SQIVND come from the germline V gene (reference sequence). The CDR3 DNA is TGTGCCAGTAGTTTCGGGACTTCAGATACGCAGTATTTT. Amino acid sequence: CASSFGTSDTQYF.

The J gene is TRBJ2-1, the V gene TRBV28; 7 bases are a match to TRBD2. V shed 8 bases, J shed 0 bases, and the junction held 1 base outside the gene matches. CDR3 length: 13 residues. Germline CDR1 is MDHEN and CDR2 is SYDVKM. The CDR3 DNA is TGTGCCAGCCGGACTAGCTCCTACAATGAGCAGTTCTTC. Translated: CASRTSSYNEQFF. Looking up the rest from reference TRBV28 and TRBJ2-1 gives the full variable domain: DVKVTQSSRYLVKRTGEKVFLECVQDMDHENMFWYRQDPGLGLRLIYFSYDVKMKEKGDIPEGYSVSREKKERFSLILESASTNQTSMYLCASRTSSYNEQFFGPGTRLTVL.

This rearrangement joins TRBV18 to TRBJ2-5; the match to TRBD2 covers 7 bases. This CDR3 comprises 19 residues. Germline V gene lookup returns CDR1 KGHSH and CDR2 LQKENI. V shed 0 bases and J 9 bases; nucleotides not matched to a gene: 22. The CDR3 nucleotides read TGTGCCAGCTCACCACCGAATCTGAACTGGCAGACGGCGGGGGTGTCCCAGTACTTC. Residues: CASSPPNLNWQTAGVSQYF.

The V and J genes are TRBV5-1 and TRBJ2-7, with D possibly being TRBD1 (6 bases). The CDR3 consists of 15 residues. The germline CDR1 and CDR2 sequences are SGHRS and YFSETQ. V was shortened by 4 bases and J by 5 bases, with 19 bases between the two germline ends. The CDR3 DNA reads as TGCGCCAGCAGCCTGCGATGGACAGATTTCCACGAGCAGTACTTC. Its protein product is CASSLRWTDFHEQYF.

The CDR3 region is CASSGRRVGSGTEAFF. CDR3 DNA: TGCGCCAGCAGCGGGCGAAGAGTCGGGTCGGGCACTGAAGCTTTCTTT. The chain uses TRBV5-1 and TRBJ1-1; no clear D. V lost 4 bases and J 4 bases, leaving 20 bases between the germline ends. The CDR3 is 16 amino acids. From germline, CDR1 is SGHRS and CDR2 YFSETQ.

The V and J genes are TRBV29-1 and TRBJ2-7; weak D call: TRBD2 (5 bases). The V end was cut by 8 bases, the J end by 7 bases, with 18 bases between. This CDR3 region has 12 residues. Germline CDR1 and CDR2: SQVTM and ANQGSEA. This CDR3 is CSPGGSALEQYF. For the CDR3, the DNA is TGCAGCCCCGGAGGTAGCGCCTTAGAGCAGTACTTC.

This chain uses TRBV27 with TRBJ2-7; 10 bases are a match to TRBD2. The CDR3 spans 17 residues. CDR1 and CDR2 from the germline V gene are MNHEY and SMNVEV (reference sequence). The V gene end was trimmed by 3 bases and the J gene end by 4 bases; junction bases not matched to a gene: 12. The CDR3 DNA sequence: TGTGCCAGCAGTTTTGGAGTAGCGGGAGGAGTCCTATACGAGCAGTACTTC. It codes for CASSFGVAGGVLYEQYF.

The chain carries TRBV5-1 and TRBJ2-7, with TRBD2 matching over 12 bases. Germline-derived CDR1 and CDR2 are SGHRS and YFSETQ. The CDR3 sequence is 15 residues long. The V gene end was trimmed by 4 bases and the J gene end by 4 bases; junction bases not matched to a gene: 6. In nucleotides, the CDR3 is TGCGCCAGCAGCCCTCAGACTAGCGGGAGTTACGAGCAGTACTTC. Its protein product is CASSPQTSGSYEQYF.

The V call is TRBV7-3, the J call TRBJ2-3, with D maybe TRBD1 (6 bases). V gave up 5 bases and J gave up 3 bases, with 18 bases separating them. The CDR3 is 16 amino acids. Germline CDR1 SGHTA, CDR2 FQGTGA. CDR3 DNA: TGTGCCAGCAGCCCGTCGCGAACAGGGAAGACAGATACGCAGTATTTT. Its protein product is CASSPSRTGKTDTQYF.

The rearrangement links TRBV15 to TRBJ2-1, with D maybe TRBD2 (6 bases). The CDR3 covers 16 residues. The germline V and J ends were trimmed by 1 base and 1 base, with 11 bases remaining between them. Germline CDR1 LNHNV, CDR2 YYDKDF (reference sequence). CDR3 coding DNA: TGTGCCACCAGCAGAGCCGGGGGTGAGTCCTACAATGAGCAGTTCTTC. Protein product: CATSRAGGESYNEQFF. Together with reference TRBV15 and TRBJ2-1, the CDR3 gives the full variable domain: DAMVIQNPRYQVTQFGKPVTLSCSQTLNHNVMYWYQQKSSQAPKLLFHYYDKDFNNEADTPDNFQSRRPNTSFCFLDIRSPGLGDTAMYLCATSRAGGESYNEQFFGPGTRLTVL.

The chain employs TRBV21-1 and TRBJ1-1; the table's D call TRBD1 went unverified against the DNA. TRBV21-1 is annotated as a pseudogene. The CDR3 runs 15 residues. The CDR3 DNA reads TGTGCCAGCAGCGCACGGGACAGGGGGATCACTGAAGCTTTCTTT. This sequence encodes CASSARDRGITEAFF.

The chain carries TRBV5-1 and TRBJ2-7; TRBD1 is a possible D gene (6 bases). Germline V gene lookup returns CDR1 SGHRS and CDR2 YFSETQ. The CDR3 runs to 15 residues. The germline V and J ends were trimmed by 5 bases and 1 base, with 16 bases remaining between them. As DNA, the CDR3 is TGCGCCAGCAGGGAAACAGGGTTTGTTTCCTACGAGCAGTACTTC. This sequence encodes CASRETGFVSYEQYF.

The chain has TRBV10-3 and TRBJ1-2; 8 positions match TRBD1. V dropped 6 bases and J dropped 4; count of bases not matched to a gene: 13. Germline values: CDR1 ENHRY, CDR2 SYGVKD. The CDR3 loop spans 16 amino acids. CDR3 sequence (DNA): TGTGCCATCAGCCCGGGGACAGGCCTCGGTAGCTATGGCTACACCTTC. Its protein is CAISPGTGLGSYGYTF.

J is TRBJ2-7 and V is TRBV13; TRBD1 matches 8 bases. V was clipped by 5 bases and J by 5 bases; unmatched bases: 8. Germline V gene data show CDR1 as PRHDT and CDR2 as FYEKMQ (reference sequence). The CDR3 loop spans 14 amino acids. CDR3 bases: TGTGCCAGCAGCAAGAGGACAGGGCCCAACGAGCAGTACTTC. It translates to CASSKRTGPNEQYF.